This T cell receptor (beta chain) was sequenced during a study of blood T cell repertoires in COVID-19. Overall study: Both acute and convalescent COVID-19 samples were obtained from the United States, Italy and Spain. PBMCs, B-cell-depleted T cells, or T cells were the source of the cDNA or gDNA that made up the material.

Study processing details: It was from reference gene primer amplification that nucleated cell counts were estimated. Produced via immunoSEQ multiplex PCR; TCRdb's table is partial and in-frame only. V and J calls and clone size are those listed in that table; D and trimming were worked out from the DNA. The sample lists roughly 75,000 clones, around 88% occurring once. The germline V and J ends were trimmed by 2 bases and 4 bases, with 5 bases remaining between them. The CDR3 consists of 12 residues. Germline-derived CDR1 and CDR2 are MNHEY and SVGAGI. In Seattle, patients joined the study during active infection and were tracked longitudinally.

The sample was peripheral blood. The receptor was derived from a man older than 75 with COVID-19, enrolled during active disease. The genes are TRBV6-5 and TRBJ1-1; D gene uncertain. The CDR3 nucleotides read TGTGCCAGCAGTTACGGCCCCACTGAAGCTTTCTTT. It is translated as CASSYGPTEAFF.